The rows below give T cell receptor beta chains drawn from one sample of a study of cytomegalovirus exposure and HLA in healthy donors. The data were produced by immunoSEQ multiplex PCR, yet TCRdb's version contains in-frame clones alone and is incomplete. The sample lists around 170,000 clones; about three quarters were seen once. The sample consisted of PBMCs. Receptors originate from a man between 18 and 29 years old in good health and CMV-seronegative. The CDR3 runs from the conserved cysteine through the conserved F or W. Fields, in order: D gene, clone size, V gene, J gene, CDR3 DNA, CDR3 protein. D genes are given only for firm matches. The size of a clone is reported for some rows only, either as once, few or many, or as a class for expanded clones.

NA	once	TRBV27	TRBJ1-2	TGTGCCAGCAAACGGGGTGGCGTCAACTATGGCTACACCTTC	CASKRGGVNYGYTF
NA	few	TRBV30	TRBJ1-2	TGTGCCTGGAGTGATGGGGCGAAGGGAGGCTACACCTTC	CAWSDGAKGGYTF
NA	NA	TRBV5-1	TRBJ1-2	TGCGCCAGCAGCTTGGGGAACACAGGGCGAGACGGCTACACCTTC	CASSLGNTGRDGYTF
TRBD1	NA	TRBV10-1	TRBJ1-2	TGCGCCAGCAGAGGGACAGCCTATGGCTACACCTTC	CASRGTAYGYTF
NA	NA	TRBV23-1	TRBJ2-7	TGCGCCAGCAGTCAAGGAGGGAGCTCCTACGAGCAGTACTTC	CASSQGGSSYEQYF
NA	NA	TRBV5-1	TRBJ2-5	TGCGCCAGCAGCGCGACGGGAAGGGTACAAGAGACCCAGTACTTC	CASSATGRVQETQYF
TRBD2	NA	TRBV28	TRBJ2-7	TGTGCCAGCAGTTCTAGCGGGAGTACCTACGAGCAGTACTTC	CASSSSGSTYEQYF
NA	NA	TRBV5-4	TRBJ1-2	TGTGCCAGCAGGGGAGGCTATGGCTACACCTTC	CASRGGYGYTF
TRBD2	few	TRBV19	TRBJ2-3	TGTGCCAGTAGTCCAACACTAGCGGGAGGGATTCGGGCGCAGTATTTT	CASSPTLAGGIRAQYF
TRBD1	NA	TRBV9	TRBJ2-2	TGTGCCAGCAGTGTGGCGGGACAGGGCACCGGGGAGCTGTTTTTT	CASSVAGQGTGELFF
NA	few	TRBV9	TRBJ2-5	TGTGCCAGCAGCTCTCCCTCATATTCAGCCGAGCAGGGTCTAGGAAGAGGCCAAGAGACCCAGTACTTC	CASSSPSYSAEQGLGRGQETQYF
TRBD1	few	TRBV2	TRBJ1-1	TGTGCCAGCAGCGGAACAGGGGCGGGGAACACTGAAGCTTTCTTT	CASSGTGAGNTEAFF
NA	NA	TRBV6-5	TRBJ1-1	TGTGCCAGCAGTTATGAGCCTACCTCTAATGAAGCTTTCTTT	CASSYEPTSNEAFF
NA	NA	TRBV21-1	TRBJ2-7	TGTGCCAGCAGCCCTCGGGGACCAGCGGGAGCCTACGAGCAGTACTTC	CASSPRGPAGAYEQYF
NA	NA	TRBV27	TRBJ2-1	TGTGCCAGCAGTTTTCGTACTAGAGGGCGTACCGTTTACAATGAGCAGTTCTTC	CASSFRTRGRTVYNEQFF
NA	once	TRBV11-2	TRBJ1-2	TGTGCCAGCAGCCCGGTACAGGGACCCCTTTCGGGTGGCTACACCTTC	CASSPVQGPLSGGYTF
NA	NA	TRBV7-9	TRBJ2-1	TGTGCCAGCAGCCGCCGGGGGACCGTCTACAATGAGCAGTTCTTC	CASSRRGTVYNEQFF
NA	NA	TRBV2	TRBJ2-5	TGTGCCAGCAGGGGCAGGGGCTACCAAGAGACCCAGTACTTC	CASRGRGYQETQYF
NA	NA	TRBV7-8	TRBJ2-5	TGTGCCAGCAGCTTAGCCAGGGTGGATTGGGGAGAGACCCAGTACTTC	CASSLARVDWGETQYF
TRBD1	NA	TRBV27	TRBJ2-5	TGTGCCAGCAGTCTAGAGGGACAGGGGTCTACCAAGGAGACCCAGTACTTC	CASSLEGQGSTKETQYF
TRBD1	NA	TRBV27	TRBJ1-5	TGTGCCAGCAGTTCGATCCGGGACAGGGGTTATAGCAATCAGCCCCAGCATTTT	CASSSIRDRGYSNQPQHF
TRBD2	few	TRBV7-9	TRBJ2-2	TGTGCCAGCAGCTTCCTTAGCGGGGGGGCCCTCAAGTACACCGGGGAGCTGTTTTTT	CASSFLSGGALKYTGELFF
NA	NA	TRBV7-7	TRBJ2-3	TGTGCTAGCAGCTTAGATGGAAGACTCCTGGATACGCAGTATTTT	CASSLDGRLLDTQYF
TRBD1	NA	TRBV7-9	TRBJ2-5	TGTGCCAGCGTCCCGAGGGGGCGCGGGTATGGCACTCAAGAGACCCAGTACTTC	CASVPRGRGYGTQETQYF
TRBD1	NA	TRBV11-2	TRBJ2-5	TGTGCCAGCAGCCGGAGTAGGGGACAGGGGAGAGAGACCCAGTACTTC	CASSRSRGQGRETQYF
NA	NA	TRBV7-2	TRBJ2-7	TGTGCCAGCAGCTTAGTCGGCGGCCCCTACGAGCAGTACTTC	CASSLVGGPYEQYF
TRBD1	NA	TRBV28	TRBJ1-1	TGTGCCAGCAGTTCTCGACAGGGCACTGAAGCTTTCTTT	CASSSRQGTEAFF
NA	few	TRBV7-2	TRBJ1-2	TGTGCCAGCAGCTTGGGGGCCTATGGCTACACCTTC	CASSLGAYGYTF
NA	NA	TRBV9	TRBJ2-2	TGTGCCAGCAACCTAAGGGGGACGAACACCGGGGAGCTGTTTTTT	CASNLRGTNTGELFF
NA	NA	TRBV27	TRBJ2-1	TGTGCCAGCAGTTTAGGTAGGAGAGGCCCTTTCGGCAATGAGCAGTTCTTC	CASSLGRRGPFGNEQFF
TRBD2	NA	TRBV5-1	TRBJ2-3	TGCGCCAGCAGCTGGAGGACTAGCGGGAGTTCCTTAACAGATACGCAGTATTTT	CASSWRTSGSSLTDTQYF
NA	NA	TRBV20-1	TRBJ2-1	TGCAGTGCGTACTACAATGAGCAGTTCTTC	CSAYYNEQFF
TRBD2	NA	TRBV30	TRBJ2-3	TGTGCCTGGAGACTAGCAGGGAGGGTCTCAGATACGCAGTATTTT	CAWRLAGRVSDTQYF
NA	NA	TRBV5-6	TRBJ1-2	TGTGCCAGCAGTGGAGGGTATGGGGCTAACTATGGCTACACCTTC	CASSGGYGANYGYTF
NA	NA	TRBV6-4	TRBJ1-4	TGTGCCAGCAGCCGCGGGGTGGGCGAAAAACTGTTTTTT	CASSRGVGEKLFF
NA	NA	TRBV27	TRBJ1-5	TGTGCCAGCAGTTTTCAGGGCGGAGCCGGCAATCAGCCCCAGCATTTT	CASSFQGGAGNQPQHF
TRBD1	NA	TRBV19	TRBJ1-1	TGTGCCAGTAGTACCACAGGGGGCACTGAAGCTTTCTTT	CASSTTGGTEAFF
TRBD1	few	TRBV5-4	TRBJ2-1	TGTGCCAGCAGCCCGGGTGGGACAGCCTACAATGAGCAGTTCTTC	CASSPGGTAYNEQFF
NA	NA	TRBV25-1	TRBJ2-7	TGTGCCAGCAGTGAATACGCCGGTTCCTACGAGCAGTACTTC	CASSEYAGSYEQYF
TRBD2	NA	TRBV5-1	TRBJ2-7	TGCGCCAGCAGCGGACTAGCGGGAGTTTCCTACGAGCAGTACTTC	CASSGLAGVSYEQYF
NA	NA	TRBV19	TRBJ2-2	TGTGCCAGTAGTCACGGGGTAGTAGCGACGAACACCGGGGAGCTGTTTTTT	CASSHGVVATNTGELFF
TRBD2	NA	TRBV18	TRBJ2-1	TGTGCCAGCTCGGAGACTAGCGGGGGCAACAATGAGCAGTTCTTC	CASSETSGGNNEQFF
TRBD1	NA	TRBV10-3	TRBJ2-7	TGTGCCTCGAGTAGGGACAGGGTCGACGAGCAGTACTTC	CASSRDRVDEQYF
TRBD1	NA	TRBV2	TRBJ1-4	TGTGCCAGCAGGGGCGGGACAGCTAATGAAAAACTGTTTTTT	CASRGGTANEKLFF